This T cell receptor beta chain was found in a study of T cell repertoires in cytomegalovirus infection. The wider study: Matching HLA type and CMV infection were both indicated by public TCR beta signatures.

Each CDR3 protein gets one entry after TCRdb re-called the reads with MiXCR. The table has nearly 70,000 distinct CDR3 sequences, 20% to 25% seen once; the top ten hold approximately 79%. On this clonotype itself: Antigen specificity is unknown.

Study-wide points: The study found HLA-C-restricted CMV-specific TCR beta clonotypes dominating the ex vivo response. The cumulative frequency of public TCR beta families identified carriers of CMV plus the relevant HLA.

Input material: PBMCs, sequenced either directly or after in vitro stimulation (not recorded which). This clonotype originated in a human donor in good health (CMV status not recorded). Some clones in this sample may be carry-over from other donors' samples.

The CDR3: CASSVRFYEGELFF. In DNA form, the CDR3 reads TGTGCCAGCAGCGTAAGGTTCTATGAGGGGGAGCTGTTTTTT. This chain connects TRBV9 to TRBJ2-2; D ambiguous. The V and J ends lost 1 base and 8 bases respectively, with 12 bases between them. The CDR3 has 14 residues. The germline V gene encodes CDR1 SGDLS and CDR2 YYNGEE.